This T cell receptor (beta chain) was sequenced in a study of T cells in Graves' hyperthyroidism and ophthalmopathy. Whole-study results and caveats: The model identified upcoming ophthalmopathy a median around 7.1 months ahead of onset.

The study included ophthalmopathy patients with Clinical Activity Score at least 3, NOSPECS grade at least 4 and duration under 3 months. The TCR beta CDR3 regions underwent amplification using RNA transcripts as the source. When the TCR CDR3 underwent first-round RT-PCR, the HTBI primer set was used. One entry per CDR3 protein, called by TCRdb with MiXCR from the multiplex PCR reads. Counted here are approximately 690,000 distinct CDR3 sequences, around 21% occurring once; the ten biggest clones make up over 30%. CDR1 SNHLY and CDR2 FYNNEI come from the germline V gene. The germline V and J ends were trimmed by 6 bases and 4 bases, with 9 bases remaining between them. The CDR3 totals 13 residues. On this clonotype: The antigen is undetermined.

The sequence derives from a man in his thirties or forties with Graves' ophthalmopathy. The chain uses TRBV2 and TRBJ2-2, with D tentatively TRBD2 (5 bases). The sample taken for sequencing was blood. The CDR3 reads CASRLEGTGELFF. The CDR3 DNA follows: TGTGCCAGCAGACTAGAGGGCACCGGGGAGCTGTTTTTT.